A single sample is the source of the 10 T cell receptor beta chains below, sequenced in a study of shared clonotypes between healthy human individuals. Method: immunoSEQ multiplex PCR; TCRdb's copy keeps in-frame clones and lacks some. The repertoire holds hundreds of thousands of clones, 60% to 75% seen once, with around 2% in the top ten. The sequenced sample consisted of memory CD4+ T cells sorted from blood. Subset defined: CD45RA-negative fraction. The origin of the receptors is a young woman in good health.

The chain recombines TRBV6-5 with TRBJ1-1; possible D gene TRBD1, 5 bases. The V end lost 6 bases, the J end lost 6 bases, and 17 bases lay between the germline ends. The CDR3 sequence is 14 residues long. The germline V gene has CDR1 MNHEY and CDR2 SVGAGI. DNA of the CDR3: TGTGCCAGCAGCACCGGGACGGACTTCTCTGAAGCTTTCTTT. Its translation: CASSTGTDFSEAFF.

As DNA, the CDR3 is TGTGCCAGCAGCCCCCGGACTAGCGGGAGAATTCACAATGAGCAGTTCTTC. Translated: CASSPRTSGRIHNEQFF. The chain has TRBV28 and TRBJ2-1; 13 bases fit TRBD2. Germline CDR1 and CDR2: MDHEN and SYDVKM. CDR3 length equals 17 residues. V shed 6 bases, J shed 5 bases, and the junction held 10 bases outside the gene matches.

This clone was found once. The chain combines TRBV6-5 with TRBJ2-4, with 9 positions matching TRBD2. Germline V gives CDR1 MNHEY, CDR2 SVGAGI. The J segment lost 6 bases and the V segment lost 0 bases, leaving 6 bases of the junction unmatched. The CDR3 sequence is 16 residues long. The CDR3 here is CASSYSYSGSINIQYF. The DNA for the CDR3 is TGTGCCAGCAGTTACTCGTATAGCGGGAGTATAAACATTCAGTACTTC.

J is TRBJ1-2 and V is TRBV27, with a weak D call TRBD1 (6 bases). From germline, CDR1 is MNHEY and CDR2 SMNVEV (reference sequence). V shed 0 bases and J shed 8 bases, with 10 bases lying between them. The CDR3 contains 13 residues. This chain's CDR3 is CASSLSQGMGYTF. For the CDR3, the DNA is TGTGCCAGCAGTTTATCACAGGGCATGGGCTACACCTTC.

The chain combines TRBV7-9 with TRBJ2-7; D perhaps matches TRBD2 (6 bases). The CDR3 runs to 14 residues. Germline CDR1 reads SEHNR; CDR2 reads FQNEAQ (reference sequence). V dropped 4 bases and J dropped 0 bases, with 10 bases sitting between them. Written as DNA, the CDR3 is TGTGCCAGCAGCTCTGGGGGGTTCTCCTACGAGCAGTACTTC. It yields the protein CASSSGGFSYEQYF.

This clone has a count of ten or more. The chain couples TRBV5-1 to TRBJ2-3; possible D gene TRBD2, 6 bases. CDR1 and CDR2 from the germline V gene are SGHRS and YFSETQ. V lost 9 bases, J lost 2 bases, and 19 bases lay in between. This CDR3 is 15 amino acids long. The CDR3 sequence is CATGRGSGTTDTQYF. The CDR3 nucleotides read TGCGCCACCGGGCGTGGTAGCGGAACCACAGATACGCAGTATTTT. Filled out from reference TRBV5-1 and TRBJ2-3, the complete variable domain reads KAGVTQTPRYLIKTRGQQVTLSCSPISGHRSVSWYQQTPGQGLQFLFEYFSETQRNKGNFPGRFSGRQFSNSRSEMNVSTLELGDSALYLCATGRGSGTTDTQYFGPGTRLTVL.

The chain links TRBV19 to TRBJ1-5, with D possibly TRBD1 on 5 matching bases. V shed 4 bases and J shed 2 bases, with 9 bases lying between them. This CDR3 is 14 amino acids long. Germline CDR1 LNHDA, CDR2 SQIVND (reference sequence). In DNA, the CDR3 is TGTGCCAGTAGTAATCAGGGCGGCAATCAGCCCCAGCATTTT. Translated: CASSNQGGNQPQHF.

V and J are TRBV5-1 and TRBJ1-5; D gene uncertain. The CDR3 is made up of 14 amino acids. Germline V gene sequence: CDR1 SGHRS, CDR2 YFSETQ. Trimming stripped 1 base from V and 9 bases from J, with 14 bases between. The CDR3 region is CASSLTEGLWPQHF. The CDR3 DNA reads as TGCGCCAGCAGCTTGACAGAGGGTTTGTGGCCCCAGCATTTT.

The chain employs TRBV5-1 and TRBJ2-3; D possibly corresponds to TRBD2 (6 bases). This CDR3 comprises 18 residues. V was trimmed by 1 base and J by 2 bases, leaving 20 bases between them. Germline lookup yields CDR1 SGHRS and CDR2 YFSETQ. For the CDR3, the DNA is TGCGCCAGCAGCTTGTTCGCTTCTACTAGCACCGACACAGATACGCAGTATTTT. Its translation is CASSLFASTSTDTDTQYF. Filled out from reference TRBV5-1 and TRBJ2-3, the complete variable domain reads KAGVTQTPRYLIKTRGQQVTLSCSPISGHRSVSWYQQTPGQGLQFLFEYFSETQRNKGNFPGRFSGRQFSNSRSEMNVSTLELGDSALYLCASSLFASTSTDTDTQYFGPGTRLTVL.

The V gene is TRBV7-6, the J gene TRBJ2-3; tentatively, D is TRBD1 (6 bases). The CDR3 length is 15 residues. Deletions cut 3 bases from V and 11 bases from J, with 21 bases between. The germline V gene has CDR1 SGHVS and CDR2 FNYEAQ. CDR3 bases: TGTGCCAGCAGCTTCATGACAGGACCACAGATGATGCAGTATTTT. This translates into CASSFMTGPQMMQYF.